Presented here are 31 T cell receptor beta chains from one specimen sequenced in a study of cytomegalovirus exposure and HLA in healthy donors (dated by TCRdb to the late 2010s). Receptors were amplified or captured by the immunoSEQ multiplex PCR assay. A mixture of 60 forward primers for TCR Vbeta segments and 13 reverse primers for TCR Jbeta segments was used in the multiplex PCR. The table was pulled from immuneACCESS by TCRdb, which kept in-frame rearrangements only. Such tables lose some clones; where checked, under half of the loss comes from unresolved V genes, and the rest has no known cause. This sample's table contains some 89,000 clones. Around 3.4% of the sample comes from the top ten. Sequencing was carried out using PBMCs. These receptors all stem from a woman aged 25 to 39 in good health and CMV-seronegative.

The V call is TRBV6-6, the J call TRBJ2-1, with a weak D call TRBD2 (5 bases). CDR1 is MNHNY, CDR2 SVGAGI, per germline (reference sequence). V was shortened by 1 base and J by 6 bases, with 16 bases between the two germline ends. The CDR3 loop spans 16 amino acids. The CDR3 sequence: CASSYYSAGVINEQFF. CDR3 bases: TGTGCCAGCAGTTACTACTCAGCCGGGGTAATCAATGAGCAGTTCTTC.

The genes are TRBV28 and TRBJ2-4; TRBD2 matches 9 bases. J was trimmed by 3 bases and V by 5 bases; bases with no gene match: 5. Looked up from germline, CDR1 is MDHEN and CDR2 is SYDVKM. The CDR3 sequence is 15 residues long. The CDR3 nucleotides read TGTGCCAGCAGTCCTAGCGGGATTGTCAAAAACATTCAGTACTTC. Encoded protein: CASSPSGIVKNIQYF.

The chain recombines TRBV5-1 with TRBJ2-5; 9 bases match TRBD2. The DNA end favors TRBJ2-7, so the J call may be wrong. Germline CDR1 is SGHRS and CDR2 is YFSETQ. The CDR3 runs to 15 residues. The CDR3 DNA reads TGCGCCAGCAGCTTTCGGGCGGGAGGGCCTAACGAGCAGTACTTC. Translating it yields CASSFRAGGPNEQYF.

The chain is built from TRBV6-1 and TRBJ1-1; no firm D call. Trimming shortened V by 2 bases and J by 1 base, and 11 bases separated the two germline ends. The CDR3 totals 15 residues. Germline CDR1 and CDR2: MNHNS and SASEGT. CDR3 in amino acids: CASSELGGPNTEAFF. CDR3 coding DNA: TGTGCCAGCAGTGAATTAGGAGGGCCGAACACTGAAGCTTTCTTT.

J is TRBJ1-5 and V is TRBV28; 7 bases line up with TRBD1. Trimming took 5 bases from V and 3 from J; bases not matched to a gene: 7. Germline V gives CDR1 MDHEN, CDR2 SYDVKM. The CDR3 runs 15 residues. CDR3 protein: CASSNDRAPNQPQHF. In DNA, the CDR3 is TGTGCCAGCAGTAATGACAGGGCTCCCAATCAGCCCCAGCATTTT.

V and J are TRBV6-5 and TRBJ2-5; maybe TRBD2 (6 bases). CDR1 and CDR2 from the germline V gene are MNHEY and SVGAGI. V was pared by 2 bases and J by 4 bases, with 11 bases between. The CDR3 covers 14 residues. The CDR3 DNA reads as TGTGCCAGCAGTTACGGAGGGGTTTCAGAGACCCAGTACTTC. Translated: CASSYGGVSETQYF.

The CDR3: CARLGDTEAFF. The CDR3 DNA sequence: TGTGCCAGGCTGGGAGACACTGAAGCTTTCTTT. J is TRBJ1-1 and V is TRBV2; D remains unclear. CDR3 size: 11 residues. V lost 9 bases and J lost 3, with 8 bases in between. Germline assignment: CDR1 SNHLY and CDR2 FYNNEI.

This clone shows up as medium-sized by frequency. The chain couples TRBV5-1 to TRBJ2-1, with 9 nucleotides matching TRBD2. V shed 2 bases, J shed 7 bases, and the junction held 1 base outside the gene matches. Germline V gene data show CDR1 as SGHRS and CDR2 as YFSETQ. The CDR3 has 13 residues. The CDR3 here is CASSFLAGNEQFF. CDR3 DNA: TGCGCCAGCAGCTTCCTAGCGGGAAATGAGCAGTTCTTC.

V is TRBV2 and J is TRBJ1-1, with TRBD1 identical over 7 bases. CDR1 and CDR2 from the germline V gene are SNHLY and FYNNEI. The V and J ends lost 5 bases and 3 bases, in that order; junction bases with no gene match: 9. CDR3 length: 15 residues. The CDR3 DNA reads as TGTGCCAGCAGTCGGGGACGTCAGGGGGACACTGAAGCTTTCTTT. Translated: CASSRGRQGDTEAFF.

CDR3 DNA sequence: TGTGCCAGCAGTTTTAATCATGGCTACACCTTC. As protein: CASSFNHGYTF. The chain combines TRBV28 with TRBJ1-2; unclear D gene. The CDR3 covers 11 residues. Germline V gene data show CDR1 as MDHEN and CDR2 as SYDVKM. The V gene lost 3 bases and the J gene lost 6 bases, with 5 bases spanning the gap.

This chain connects TRBV11-3 to TRBJ1-1; D might be TRBD1 (5 bases). Trimming took 5 bases from V and 3 from J, leaving 13 bases between them. CDR1 SGHNT and CDR2 YENEEA come from the germline V gene. The CDR3 runs to 14 residues. The CDR3 bases are TGTGCCAGCAGCCCCGGATCGGGGGACACTGAAGCTTTCTTT. Translated, it gives CASSPGSGDTEAFF.

The chain carries TRBV30 and TRBJ1-5; a possible D gene is TRBD1 (5 bases). The CDR3 consists of 15 residues. Per the germline V gene, CDR1 is GTSNPN and CDR2 is SVGIG (reference sequence). V lost 2 bases and J lost 2, with 13 bases in between. The CDR3 protein is CAWSHRQWGNQPQHF. The CDR3 nucleotides read TGTGCCTGGAGTCACAGACAGTGGGGCAATCAGCCCCAGCATTTT.

The chain uses TRBV29-1 and TRBJ2-3; a possible D gene is TRBD2 (6 bases). The V end lost 7 bases, the J end lost 2 bases, and 13 bases lay between the germline ends. The CDR3 runs to 13 residues. Germline assignment: CDR1 SQVTM and CDR2 ANQGSEA. The CDR3 DNA sequence: TGCAGCGGGATGGGGACTTTCACAGATACGCAGTATTTT. Amino acid sequence: CSGMGTFTDTQYF.

V is TRBV14 and J is TRBJ1-3; 7 bases match TRBD1. Germline assignment: CDR1 SGHDN and CDR2 FVKESK. This CDR3 contains 15 residues. Trimming cost V 3 bases and J 0 bases; bases outside gene matches: 2. The CDR3 region is CASSHRGNSGNTIYF. The CDR3 nucleotides are TGTGCCAGCAGCCACAGGGGGAACTCTGGAAACACCATATATTTT.

This clone ranks as medium-sized (0.01 to 0.1%) in terms of frequency. The rearrangement links TRBV6-6 to TRBJ1-1; 7 bases map to TRBD1. The CDR3 runs to 16 residues. The germline gives CDR1 MNHNY, CDR2 SVGAGI (reference sequence). J was trimmed by 2 bases and V by 5 bases; bases with no gene match: 11. Here the CDR3 reads CASSPIRNRGNTEAFF. CDR3 bases: TGTGCCAGCAGTCCCATACGGAACAGGGGCAACACTGAAGCTTTCTTT.

The chain recombines TRBV5-1 with TRBJ2-3; the D is unclear. The ends were cut back, 3 bases at V and 4 bases at J, with 9 bases in the middle. CDR1 is SGHRS and CDR2 is YFSETQ in the germline V gene. This CDR3 has 13 residues. CDR3 DNA sequence: TGCGCCAGCAGCTGGGCACTTCCAGATACGCAGTATTTT. Protein sequence: CASSWALPDTQYF.

The genes are TRBV5-1 and TRBJ2-1, with unresolved D. V was shortened by 1 base and J by 8 bases, with 4 bases between the two germline ends. The CDR3 extends over 11 amino acids. The germline gives CDR1 SGHRS, CDR2 YFSETQ. CDR3 sequence (DNA): TGCGCCAGCAGCTTGTATCATGAGCAGTTCTTC. It is translated as CASSLYHEQFF.

This chain joins TRBV15 and TRBJ1-5, with no clear D. This CDR3 contains 14 residues. The V end was cut by 0 bases, the J end by 0 bases, with 3 bases between. CDR1 LNHNV and CDR2 YYDKDF come from the germline V gene (reference sequence). Here the CDR3 DNA reads TGTGCCACCAGCAGAGACAGTAGCAATCAGCCCCAGCATTTT. As protein: CATSRDSSNQPQHF.

The CDR3 reads CASSWSDTEAFF. The CDR3 coding sequence is TGTGCCAGCAGCTGGAGTGACACTGAAGCTTTCTTT. This chain links TRBV7-9 with TRBJ1-1; D ambiguous. The CDR3 runs 12 residues. Germline V gene lookup returns CDR1 SEHNR and CDR2 FQNEAQ (reference sequence). Trimming stripped 4 bases from V and 3 bases from J, with 6 bases between.

The gene calls are TRBV27 and TRBJ2-1; 12 bases match TRBD2. Germline V gives CDR1 MNHEY, CDR2 SMNVEV (reference sequence). CDR3 length equals 16 residues. The J segment lost 8 bases and the V segment lost 5 bases, leaving 10 bases of the junction unmatched. The CDR3 is CASSAARTSGIDEQFF. The CDR3 DNA is TGTGCCAGCAGTGCAGCAAGGACTAGCGGGATTGATGAGCAGTTCTTC.

V is TRBV5-5 and J is TRBJ2-1; 9 nucleotides match TRBD1. Trimming at V came to 3 bases and at J to 4 bases, leaving 2 bases not matched to a gene. The V gene's germline CDR1 is SGHKS and CDR2 YYEKEE (reference sequence). The CDR3 has 14 residues. This chain's CDR3 is CASSSGTGYNEQFF. In DNA form, the CDR3 reads TGTGCCAGCAGCTCCGGGACAGGGTACAATGAGCAGTTCTTC.

The chain combines TRBV28 with TRBJ2-7, with D maybe TRBD2 (6 bases). Germline CDR1 MDHEN, CDR2 SYDVKM. Trimming left V 2 bases short and J 4 bases short, with 18 bases between. The CDR3 has 16 amino acids. The CDR3 nucleotides are TGTGCCAGCAGTTTAATTCCTCAACGGGAGTCTTACGAGCAGTACTTC. It is translated as CASSLIPQRESYEQYF.

The genes are TRBV10-3 and TRBJ2-3, with 7 bases identical to TRBD1. Germline V gene lookup returns CDR1 ENHRY and CDR2 SYGVKD. The CDR3 is made up of 15 amino acids. V gave up 5 bases and J gave up 0 bases; unmatched junction bases: 5. The CDR3 loop is CAISFRGLSTDTQYF. For the CDR3, the DNA is TGTGCCATCAGTTTCAGGGGGTTAAGCACAGATACGCAGTATTTT.

The rearrangement joins TRBV6-6 to TRBJ1-1; D unclear. There are 12 residues in the CDR3. Trimming took off 6 bases at V and 3 bases at J, with 8 bases between the two ends. Germline V gives CDR1 MNHNY, CDR2 SVGAGI (reference sequence). CDR3 nucleotides: TGTGCCAGCAGCCCGGGAGACACTGAAGCTTTCTTT. Amino acids: CASSPGDTEAFF.

The chain carries TRBV6-5 and TRBJ2-2; D unresolved. The CDR3 is 15 amino acids. Germline V gene data show CDR1 as MNHEY and CDR2 as SVGAGI. Trimming took 7 bases from V and 5 from J, leaving 17 bases between them. CDR3 region: CASNAVTVTTGELFF. The CDR3 region has the DNA TGTGCCAGCAATGCCGTGACGGTGACTACCGGGGAGCTGTTTTTT.

This chain joins TRBV5-6 and TRBJ2-5; possibly TRBD2 for D (5 bases). V lost 2 bases to trimming and J lost 3 bases, with 11 bases between them. There are 14 residues in the CDR3. The germline CDR1 and CDR2 sequences are SGHDT and YYEEEE. The CDR3 region has the DNA TGTGCCAGCAGCTTTAGACGGCGGGAAGAGACCCAGTACTTC. It encodes CASSFRRREETQYF.

J is TRBJ1-1 and V is TRBV6-5; D uncertain. V lost 4 bases, J lost 0 bases, and 9 bases lay in between. The CDR3 consists of 14 residues. Germline loops: CDR1 MNHEY, CDR2 SVGAGI. This CDR3 reads CASSSHSLNTEAFF. Written as DNA, the CDR3 is TGTGCCAGCAGTTCCCACAGCCTGAACACTGAAGCTTTCTTT.

The V gene is TRBV28, the J gene TRBJ1-1; D perhaps matches TRBD1 (5 bases). This CDR3 region has 14 residues. Germline-derived CDR1 and CDR2 are MDHEN and SYDVKM. Trimming stripped 8 bases from V and 5 bases from J, with 18 bases between. The CDR3 sequence: CASGRGGVRTEAFF. CDR3 sequence (DNA): TGTGCCAGCGGCCGCGGGGGGGTTCGGACTGAAGCTTTCTTT.

The J gene is TRBJ2-1, the V gene TRBV7-8; TRBD2 is a possible D gene (5 bases). Germline V gives CDR1 SGHVS, CDR2 FQNEAQ. Trimming cost V 6 bases and J 8 bases, with 17 bases left between them. This CDR3 contains 14 residues. The CDR3 loop reads CASSPRVASDEQFF. The CDR3 nucleotides are TGTGCCAGCAGTCCGAGGGTAGCGTCCGATGAGCAGTTCTTC.

This chain links TRBV4-2 with TRBJ1-2; no definite D call. The CDR3 is made up of 13 amino acids. The germline V gene encodes CDR1 LGHNA and CDR2 YNFKEQ. V was shortened by 0 bases and J by 4 bases, with 6 bases between the two germline ends. The CDR3 sequence: CASSQDRIYGYTF. CDR3 sequence (DNA): TGTGCCAGCAGCCAAGACAGGATCTATGGCTACACCTTC.

The rearrangement joins TRBV16 to TRBJ2-2; D unclear. The V end lost 6 bases, the J end lost 4 bases, and 9 bases lay between the germline ends. This CDR3 has 13 residues. Germline CDR1 reads KGHSY; CDR2 reads FQNENV. The CDR3 sequence: CASSGAATGELFF. The CDR3 DNA reads TGTGCCAGCAGTGGAGCAGCCACCGGGGAGCTGTTTTTT.